This T cell receptor beta chain emerged from a study of blood T cells in healthy people across ages. Study observations and caveats: Higher diversity and more naive CD4+ cells were features of long-lived donors, compared to aged donors. Unsorted PBMC material precluded a definitive naive versus antigen-experienced comparison.

Alongside a J-beta primer mix, a sample-barcoded 5' primer served in a second PCR lasting about 7 to 12 cycles. TCRdb passed the 5' RACE reads through MiXCR, listing each CDR3 protein once. The sample holds about 1.5 million distinct CDR3 sequences, 40% to 50% seen once. At least ten counts were recorded for this clonotype. Its antigen is unidentified. The sample was blood. This clonotype was sampled from a woman between 18 and 29 years old in good health.

The DNA for the CDR3 is TGCAGCGTTGGAGCTAACTATGGCTACACCTTC. Protein sequence: CSVGANYGYTF. The chain joins TRBV29-1 to TRBJ1-2; D ambiguous. Germline loops: CDR1 SQVTM, CDR2 ANQGSEA. V was trimmed by 4 bases and J by 0 bases, leaving 3 bases between them. The CDR3 is 11 residues long.